Listed here are 21 T cell receptor beta chains from one sample, sequenced in a study of shared clonotypes between healthy human individuals. Sequencing used immunoSEQ multiplex PCR; TCRdb keeps in-frame clones, though not all of them. The sample holds about 2.4 million clones, around nine tenths seen once. The sequenced sample was naive CD4+ T cells sorted from blood. As to subset: CD45RA+ positively selected. These receptors all come from a man between 18 and 35 years old in good health.

V is TRBV4-1 and J is TRBJ1-6, with TRBD1 as a possible D gene (5 bases). Germline loops: CDR1 MGHRA, CDR2 YSYEKL. The CDR3 extends over 16 amino acids. The V and J ends lost 4 bases and 9 bases respectively, with 19 bases between them. The CDR3 here is CASSRPAGRESSPLHF. The CDR3 bases are TGCGCCAGCAGCCGCCCAGCAGGGCGGGAGTCTTCACCCCTCCACTTT.

This clone was picked up a small number of times. The chain combines TRBV30 with TRBJ1-4, with D uncertain. Trimming removed 2 bases at V and 0 bases at J, with 10 bases between. The CDR3 is 15 amino acids. Germline lookup yields CDR1 GTSNPN and CDR2 SVGIG (reference sequence). The chain's CDR3 is CAWSYARATNEKLFF. DNA for the CDR3: TGTGCCTGGAGTTACGCGCGGGCAACTAATGAAAAACTGTTTTTT.

V usage is TRBV5-1 and J usage is TRBJ2-1; D may be TRBD1 (5 bases). This CDR3 contains 15 residues. Germline CDR1 is SGHRS and CDR2 is YFSETQ. V lost 4 bases and J 9 bases, leaving 20 bases between the germline ends. The CDR3 loop reads CASSHGAGLYLEQFF. CDR3 nucleotide sequence: TGCGCCAGCAGCCATGGGGCAGGGCTTTACCTTGAGCAGTTCTTC.

Concerning this clone itself: Other DNA sequences of this sample code for an identical CDR3. The chain couples TRBV18 to TRBJ2-6; D is uncertain. This CDR3 spans 15 amino acids. Trimming took 1 base from V and 0 from J, leaving 4 bases between them. Germline loops: CDR1 KGHSH, CDR2 LQKENI. Here the CDR3 DNA reads TGTGCCAGCTCACCACAAGTCTCTGGGGCCAACGTCCTGACTTTC. This codes for CASSPQVSGANVLTF.

This rearrangement joins TRBV28 to TRBJ2-7; D remains ambiguous. The CDR3 consists of 11 residues. Germline V gives CDR1 MDHEN, CDR2 SYDVKM. V lost 5 bases, J lost 9 bases, and 11 bases lay in between. The CDR3, as DNA: TGTGCCAGCAGTACTCTACGAGGGCAGTACTTC. Amino acids: CASSTLRGQYF.

The chain carries TRBV5-1 and TRBJ2-7; perhaps TRBD1 as D (6 bases). There are 14 residues in the CDR3. V was shortened by 3 bases and J by 2 bases, with 12 bases between the two germline ends. Germline CDR1 reads SGHRS; CDR2 reads YFSETQ. The CDR3 sequence is CASSSSGETYEQYF. The CDR3 DNA sequence: TGCGCCAGCAGCTCTTCAGGGGAAACCTACGAGCAGTACTTC.

The V call is TRBV30, the J call TRBJ1-2; 7 bases map to TRBD1. CDR1 is GTSNPN and CDR2 is SVGIG in the germline V gene (reference sequence). This CDR3 contains 13 residues. V was pared by 5 bases and J by 8 bases, with 11 bases of the junction left unmatched. In DNA, the CDR3 is TGTGCCTGGGGAGGGGACAGAGCCTTCGGCTACACCTTC. Its translation: CAWGGDRAFGYTF.

The chain joins TRBV6-1 to TRBJ1-5; D ambiguous. Germline V gene data show CDR1 as MNHNS and CDR2 as SASEGT. Trimming left V 9 bases short and J 7 bases short, with 19 bases between. The CDR3 loop spans 14 amino acids. CDR3 sequence reads: CARWSRKTPQPQHF. The CDR3 nucleotides are TGTGCCAGGTGGTCTCGAAAAACCCCACAGCCCCAGCATTTT.

Ten or more counts support this clone. The chain employs TRBV19 and TRBJ1-1; 8 bases are a match to TRBD1. CDR1 and CDR2 (germline): LNHDA, SQIVND (reference sequence). Trimming removed 5 bases from V and 4 bases from J; junction bases left unmatched: 3. The CDR3 is 13 amino acids. CDR3 sequence: CASSHRGITEAFF. CDR3 coding DNA: TGTGCCAGTAGTCACAGGGGGATCACTGAAGCTTTCTTT.

This sequence joins TRBV19 and TRBJ1-5, with TRBD1 identical over 7 bases. The CDR3 loop spans 14 amino acids. Germline V gives CDR1 LNHDA, CDR2 SQIVND (reference sequence). V lost 4 bases, J lost 3 bases, and 3 bases stayed unmatched. CDR3 nucleotides: TGTGCCAGTAGTACGGGACAGACCAATCAGCCCCAGCATTTT. Encoded protein: CASSTGQTNQPQHF.

The chain carries TRBV2 and TRBJ1-3, with unresolved D. Trimming left V 3 bases short and J 0 bases short, with 15 bases between. Germline V gene lookup returns CDR1 SNHLY and CDR2 FYNNEI. The CDR3 has 17 amino acids. Here the CDR3 DNA reads TGTGCCAGCAGTGACGGTGGTGGGCGAAACTCTGGAAACACCATATATTTT. It yields the protein CASSDGGGRNSGNTIYF. Full variable domain (remainder filled in from reference TRBV2 and TRBJ1-3): EPEVTQTPSHQVTQMGQEVILRCVPISNHLYFYWYRQILGQKVEFLVSFYNNEISEKSEIFDDQFSVERPDGSNFTLKIRSTKLEDSAMYFCASSDGGGRNSGNTIYFGEGSWLTVV.

The chain is built from TRBV30 and TRBJ1-1, with D hard to call. The germline CDR1 and CDR2 sequences are GTSNPN and SVGIG (reference sequence). CDR3 length: 15 amino acids. Trimming removed 2 bases from V and 8 bases from J, with 21 bases in between. The CDR3 spells CAWSLPQNKITEAFF. The CDR3 DNA follows: TGTGCCTGGAGTCTGCCCCAAAATAAAATAACCGAAGCTTTCTTT.

About this clone: Other nucleotide sequences in the sample specify the same CDR3. This chain links TRBV18 with TRBJ2-6; D call uncertain. V was cut by 6 bases and J by 0 bases, with 3 bases left in between. The CDR3 totals 13 residues. Per germline, CDR1 KGHSH and CDR2 LQKENI. The CDR3 region is CASSPSGANVLTF. CDR3 sequence (DNA): TGTGCCAGCTCGCCCTCTGGGGCCAACGTCCTGACTTTC.

This rearrangement joins TRBV29-1 to TRBJ2-3; weak D call: TRBD2 (6 bases). Germline CDR1 reads SQVTM; CDR2 reads ANQGSEA. This CDR3 has 16 residues. Trimming removed 1 base from V and 3 bases from J, with 17 bases in between. The DNA for the CDR3 is TGCAGCGTTGAAGGATATCCAGCGGGTAGTACAGATACGCAGTATTTT. Translation gives CSVEGYPAGSTDTQYF.

CDR3 loop: CASSFGKGWETQYF. In DNA, the CDR3 is TGTGCCAGCAGCTTTGGTAAGGGTTGGGAGACCCAGTACTTC. V gene TRBV7-6 combines with J gene TRBJ2-5; D is ambiguous. With 3 bases removed from V and 5 bases from J, the gap between germline ends came to 13 bases. CDR3 length: 14 residues. CDR1 is SGHVS, CDR2 FNYEAQ, per germline.

The chain uses TRBV28 and TRBJ1-5, with D possibly TRBD1 on 6 matching bases. CDR1 MDHEN and CDR2 SYDVKM come from the germline V gene. V dropped 7 bases and J dropped 2 bases, with 12 bases sitting between them. The CDR3 length is 14 residues. The CDR3, as DNA: TGTGCCAGCACGGAGACAGGCCGCAATCAGCCCCAGCATTTT. It is translated as CASTETGRNQPQHF.

V gene TRBV5-1 combines with J gene TRBJ1-4, with D possibly being TRBD1 (5 bases). V dropped 4 bases and J dropped 3 bases, with 10 bases sitting between them. CDR3 length: 14 amino acids. Germline V gene lookup returns CDR1 SGHRS and CDR2 YFSETQ. The CDR3 bases are TGCGCCAGCAGCCTGTGGGACCCTAATGAAAAACTGTTTTTT. It yields the protein CASSLWDPNEKLFF.

The rearrangement links TRBV15 to TRBJ1-2; D call uncertain. From germline, CDR1 is LNHNV and CDR2 YYDKDF (reference sequence). CDR3 size: 15 residues. The ends were cut back, 0 bases at V and 4 bases at J, with 12 bases in the middle. The CDR3 sequence is CATSRENWWGYGYTF. The CDR3 coding sequence is TGTGCCACCAGCAGAGAGAATTGGTGGGGCTATGGCTACACCTTC.

This sequence joins TRBV7-9 and TRBJ2-7, with 9 positions matching TRBD2. Germline CDR1 reads SEHNR; CDR2 reads FQNEAQ (reference sequence). This CDR3 contains 15 residues. Germline trimming cut 5 bases from V and 4 bases from J; bases unmatched to any gene: 9. CDR3: CASSPWVSGSYEQYF. CDR3 bases: TGTGCCAGCAGCCCGTGGGTTAGCGGGAGTTACGAGCAGTACTTC.

This chain joins TRBV7-2 and TRBJ1-2; D unresolved. CDR1 SGHTA and CDR2 FQGNSA come from the germline V gene. This CDR3 comprises 14 residues. Deletions cut 7 bases from V and 2 bases from J, with 14 bases between. CDR3 sequence reads: CASIPQEGNYGYTF. In DNA, the CDR3 is TGTGCCAGCATCCCGCAGGAAGGGAACTATGGCTACACCTTC.

This clone came up a few times. The chain couples TRBV7-2 to TRBJ1-1; 7 bases line up with TRBD1. Trimming took 5 bases from V and 1 from J; bases not matched to a gene: 7. CDR1 and CDR2 from the germline V gene are SGHTA and FQGNSA. The CDR3 extends over 15 amino acids. Here the CDR3 reads CASSPRGQTNTEAFF. The CDR3, as DNA: TGTGCCAGCAGCCCTAGGGGACAGACGAACACTGAAGCTTTCTTT.